This T cell receptor (beta chain) is drawn from a study of PD-L1 blockade in urothelial cancer. The wider study: Analysis of the blood was performed 3 weeks (second dose) and 6 weeks after treatment start.

A note on this clone: What it binds is unknown.

The V end was cut by 0 bases, the J end by 4 bases, with 9 bases between. Per germline, CDR1 SGHVS and CDR2 FQNEAQ. This CDR3 contains 14 residues. Method: immunoSEQ multiplex PCR; TCRdb's copy keeps in-frame clones and lacks some. In the table there are tens of thousands of clones, 82% of which are singletons. Study-wide results and limits: More expansion of tumor-associated blood clones, seen at 3 weeks, marked durable-benefit patients.

Time point indicated: pretreatment peripheral blood. This TCR came from a man aged 45-60 years with urothelial cancer. V is TRBV7-8 and J is TRBJ1-1, with D unclear. The input for sequencing was PBMCs, taken around atezolizumab (anti-PD-L1) treatment. In DNA form, the CDR3 reads TGTGCCAGCAGCTTAGCTCTGGAGAGCACTGAAGCTTTCTTT. This sequence encodes CASSLALESTEAFF.